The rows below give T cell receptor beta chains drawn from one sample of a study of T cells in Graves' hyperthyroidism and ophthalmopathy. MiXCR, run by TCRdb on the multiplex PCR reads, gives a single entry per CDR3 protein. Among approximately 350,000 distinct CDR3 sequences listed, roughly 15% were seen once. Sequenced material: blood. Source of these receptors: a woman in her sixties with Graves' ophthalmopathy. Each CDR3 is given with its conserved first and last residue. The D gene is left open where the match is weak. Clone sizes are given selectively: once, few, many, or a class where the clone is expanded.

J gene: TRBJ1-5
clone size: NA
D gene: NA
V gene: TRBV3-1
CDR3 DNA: TGTGCCAGCAGCCCAACAGCCCAGGGGCCCCAGCATTTT
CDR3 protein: CASSPTAQGPQHF

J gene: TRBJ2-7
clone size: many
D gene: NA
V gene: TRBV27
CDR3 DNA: TGTGCCAGCGGCCCCATCTCCTACGAGCAGTACTTC
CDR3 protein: CASGPISYEQYF

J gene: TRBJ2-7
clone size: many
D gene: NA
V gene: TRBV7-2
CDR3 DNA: TGTGCCAGCAGGTCGGGCCTCCTCGAGCAGTACTTC
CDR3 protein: CASRSGLLEQYF

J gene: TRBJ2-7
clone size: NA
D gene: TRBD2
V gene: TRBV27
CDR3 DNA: TGTGCCAGCAGTTCTCCCCTTAAAGCGGGACTGCGGGAGCAGTACTTC
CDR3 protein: CASSSPLKAGLREQYF

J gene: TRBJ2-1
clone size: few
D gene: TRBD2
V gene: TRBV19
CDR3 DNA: TGTGCCACCGCTTCCGGGAGGGGCTACAATGAGCAGTTCTTC
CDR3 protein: CATASGRGYNEQFF

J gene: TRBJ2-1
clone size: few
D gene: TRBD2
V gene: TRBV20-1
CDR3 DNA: TGCAGTGCTGGGGTAGCGGGGGCCTACAATGAGCAGTTCTTC
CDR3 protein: CSAGVAGAYNEQFF

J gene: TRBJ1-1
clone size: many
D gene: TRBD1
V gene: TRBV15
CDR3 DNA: TGTGCCACCAGCGGCAACAGGGGTACTGAAGCTTTCTTT
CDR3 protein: CATSGNRGTEAFF

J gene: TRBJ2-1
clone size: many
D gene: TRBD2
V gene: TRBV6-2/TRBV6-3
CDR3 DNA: TGTGCCAGCCGGACTAGCGGGAGCGGGAACTACAATGAGCAGTTCTTC
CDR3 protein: CASRTSGSGNYNEQFF

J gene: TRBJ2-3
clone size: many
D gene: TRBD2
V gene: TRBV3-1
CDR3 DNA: TGTGCCAGCAGCCATACTAGCGGGAGAAACACAGATACGCAGTATTTT
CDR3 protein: CASSHTSGRNTDTQYF

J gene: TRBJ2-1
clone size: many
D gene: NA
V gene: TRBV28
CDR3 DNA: TGTGCCAGCAGTTGGGGACTGACAGGGAGCTCCTACAATGAGCAGTTCTTC
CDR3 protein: CASSWGLTGSSYNEQFF

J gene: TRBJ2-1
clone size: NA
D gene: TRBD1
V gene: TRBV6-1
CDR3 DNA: TGTGCCAGCAGTGAACCCGCCTCGGGACAGGGCCTCGATGAGCAGTTCTTC
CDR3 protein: CASSEPASGQGLDEQFF

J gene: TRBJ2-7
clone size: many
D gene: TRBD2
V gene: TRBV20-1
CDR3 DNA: TGCAGTGCTCGACCCACCACTAGCGACTACGAGCAGTACTTC
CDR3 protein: CSARPTTSDYEQYF

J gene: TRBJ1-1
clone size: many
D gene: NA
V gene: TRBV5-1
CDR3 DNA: TGCGCCAGCAGCTTGGGGGGGATAAACACTGAAGCTTTCTTT
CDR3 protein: CASSLGGINTEAFF

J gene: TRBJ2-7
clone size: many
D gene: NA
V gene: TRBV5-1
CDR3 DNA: TGCGCCAGCAGCCCCACAGGACCTCTGGCCGAGCAGTACTTC
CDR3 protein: CASSPTGPLAEQYF

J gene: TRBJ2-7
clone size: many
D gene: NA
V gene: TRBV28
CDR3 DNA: TGTGCCAGCAGTGTGGGTCCAACCTACGAGCAGTACTTC
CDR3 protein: CASSVGPTYEQYF

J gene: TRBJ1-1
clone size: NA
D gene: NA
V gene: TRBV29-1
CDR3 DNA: TGCAGCGTTGATGGCGGGAGGGGGGTGAACACTGAAGCTTTCTTT
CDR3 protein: CSVDGGRGVNTEAFF

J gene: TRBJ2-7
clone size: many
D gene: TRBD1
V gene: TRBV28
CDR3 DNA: TGTGCCAGCAGTAGAATTGACAGGGGGCTCTCCTACGAGCAGTACTTC
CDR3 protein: CASSRIDRGLSYEQYF

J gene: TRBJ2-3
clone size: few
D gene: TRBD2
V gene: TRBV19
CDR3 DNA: TGTGCCAGTAGCCGCATCCCTCTAGCGGGAGGGGAAAGTACGCAGTATTTT
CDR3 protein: CASSRIPLAGGESTQYF

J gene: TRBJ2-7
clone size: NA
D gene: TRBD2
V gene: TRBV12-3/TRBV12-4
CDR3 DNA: TGTGCCAGCAGTTTCGAACTAGCGGGGATCTACGAGCAGTACTTC
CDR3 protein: CASSFELAGIYEQYF

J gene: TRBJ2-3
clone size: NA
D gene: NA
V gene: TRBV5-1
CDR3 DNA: TGCGCCAGCAGCCTCCGGGCGGGGCCCACAGATACGCAGTATTTT
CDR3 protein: CASSLRAGPTDTQYF

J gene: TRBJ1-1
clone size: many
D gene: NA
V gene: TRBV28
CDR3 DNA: TGTGCCAGCCGGAAGTTAACAGGTTCCCCGAACACTGAAGCTTTCTTT
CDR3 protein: CASRKLTGSPNTEAFF

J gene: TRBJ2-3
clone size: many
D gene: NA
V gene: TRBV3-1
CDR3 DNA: TGTGCCAGCGGGGACGAGGCGGGAGATACGCAGTATTTT
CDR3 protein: CASGDEAGDTQYF

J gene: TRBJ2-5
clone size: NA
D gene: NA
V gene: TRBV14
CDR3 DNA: TGTGCCAGCAGCCAAGGCCTTTGGGGGGAAGAGACCCAGTACTTC
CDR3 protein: CASSQGLWGEETQYF

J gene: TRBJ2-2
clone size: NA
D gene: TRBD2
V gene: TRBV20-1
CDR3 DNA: TGCAGTGCCCGGACTAGCGGGAGGACCGGGGAGCTGTTTTTT
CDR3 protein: CSARTSGRTGELFF

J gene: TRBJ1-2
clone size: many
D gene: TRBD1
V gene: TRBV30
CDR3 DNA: TGTGCCTGGGGGACAGGGTTTGGCTACACCTTC
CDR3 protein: CAWGTGFGYTF

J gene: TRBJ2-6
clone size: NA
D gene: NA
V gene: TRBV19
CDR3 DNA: TGTGCCAGTAGTGCCCAGACCCCTGGGGCCAACGTCCTGACTTTC
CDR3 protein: CASSAQTPGANVLTF

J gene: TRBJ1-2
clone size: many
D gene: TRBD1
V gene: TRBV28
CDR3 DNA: TGTGCCAGCAGGATGACCGGGACAGACTATGGCTACACCTTC
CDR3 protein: CASRMTGTDYGYTF

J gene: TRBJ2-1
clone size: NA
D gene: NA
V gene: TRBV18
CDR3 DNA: TGTGCCAGCTCACGCAGGAATGAGCAGTTCTTC
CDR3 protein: CASSRRNEQFF

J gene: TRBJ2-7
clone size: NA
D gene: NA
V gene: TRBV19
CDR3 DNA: TGTGCCACCAGGACAGTCAACGAGCAGTACTTC
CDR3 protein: CATRTVNEQYF

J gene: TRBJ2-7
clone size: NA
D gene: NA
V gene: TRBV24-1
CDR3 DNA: TGTGCCACCAGTGATTTACGGGGAGTTTACGAGCAGTACTTC
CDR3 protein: CATSDLRGVYEQYF

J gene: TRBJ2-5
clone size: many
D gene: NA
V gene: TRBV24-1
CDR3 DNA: TGTGCCACCAGTGATTCGGGGACCCTAGAGACCCAGTACTTC
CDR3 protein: CATSDSGTLETQYF

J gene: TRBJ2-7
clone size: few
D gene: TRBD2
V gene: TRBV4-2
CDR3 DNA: TGTGCCAGCAGCCAAGGGCTCAGCGGGAGGGCCTACGAGCAGTACTTC
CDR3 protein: CASSQGLSGRAYEQYF

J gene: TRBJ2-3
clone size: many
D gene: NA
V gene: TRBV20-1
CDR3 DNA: TGCAGTGCTAGTGTGGTTCCCACGCAGTATTTT
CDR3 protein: CSASVVPTQYF

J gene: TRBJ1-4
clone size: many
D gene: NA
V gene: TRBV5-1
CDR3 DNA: TGCGCCAGCAGCCCGGTTTCTCAGGCTTCCGAAAAACTGTTTTTT
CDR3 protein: CASSPVSQASEKLFF

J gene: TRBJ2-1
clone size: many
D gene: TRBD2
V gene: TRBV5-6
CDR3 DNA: TGTGCCAGCAGCTTGGACCGCGGGAGGGCCATTAATGAGCAGTTCTTC
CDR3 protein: CASSLDRGRAINEQFF

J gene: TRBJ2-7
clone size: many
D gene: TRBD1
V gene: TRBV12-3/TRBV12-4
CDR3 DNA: TGTGCCAGCAGTTTATGGTCGGACAGGGGATACCACGAGCAGTACTTC
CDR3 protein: CASSLWSDRGYHEQYF

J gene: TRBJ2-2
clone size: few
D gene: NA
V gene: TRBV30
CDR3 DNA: TGTGCCTGGAGTGCCGGGGGCGTAGCCGGGGAGCTGTTTTTT
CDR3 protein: CAWSAGGVAGELFF

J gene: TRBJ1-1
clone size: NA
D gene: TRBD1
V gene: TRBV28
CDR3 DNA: TGTGCCAGCAGCCGTACAGGGGCCCCTGAAGCTTTCTTT
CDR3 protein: CASSRTGAPEAFF

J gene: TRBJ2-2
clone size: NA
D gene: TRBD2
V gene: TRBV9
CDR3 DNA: TGTGCCAGCAGCCGCACCAGCGGGACCCCTCAACTCGGGGAGCTGTTTTTT
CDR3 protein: CASSRTSGTPQLGELFF

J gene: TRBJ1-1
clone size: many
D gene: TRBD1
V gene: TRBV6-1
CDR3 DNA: TGTGCCAGCAGAATCACAGGGGCGGGCGAAGCTTTCTTT
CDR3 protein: CASRITGAGEAFF

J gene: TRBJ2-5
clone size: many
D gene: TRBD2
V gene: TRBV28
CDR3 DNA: TGTGCCAGCAGCAGGACTAGCGTGGAGACCCAGTACTTC
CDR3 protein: CASSRTSVETQYF

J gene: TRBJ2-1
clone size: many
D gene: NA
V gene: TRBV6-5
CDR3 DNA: TGTGCCAGCAGTTACAGGGGTGGTCGCAGGGATGAGCAGTTCTTC
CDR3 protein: CASSYRGGRRDEQFF

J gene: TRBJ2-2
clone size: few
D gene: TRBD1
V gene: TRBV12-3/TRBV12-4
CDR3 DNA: TGTGCCAGCTCTCCGGCAGGGGGCCAGACCGGGGAGCTGTTTTTT
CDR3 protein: CASSPAGGQTGELFF

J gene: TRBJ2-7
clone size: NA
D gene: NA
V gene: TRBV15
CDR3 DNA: TGTGCCACCAGCAGAGGCGGGCCCTACGAGCAGTACTTC
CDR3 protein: CATSRGGPYEQYF

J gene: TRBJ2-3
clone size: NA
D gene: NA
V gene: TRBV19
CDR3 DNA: TGTGCCAGTAGTATAGATCCAGTTCGCACAGATACGCAGTATTTT
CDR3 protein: CASSIDPVRTDTQYF

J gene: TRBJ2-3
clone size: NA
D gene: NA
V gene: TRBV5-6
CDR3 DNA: TGTGCCAGCAGCTCCCTGCGCCAGGGGAGTACAGATACGCAGTATTTT
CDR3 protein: CASSSLRQGSTDTQYF

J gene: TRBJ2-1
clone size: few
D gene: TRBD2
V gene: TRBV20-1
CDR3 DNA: TGCAGAGCGGCTAGTCTAGCGGACCCTACTCTCTACAATGAGCAGTTCTTC
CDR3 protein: CRAASLADPTLYNEQFF

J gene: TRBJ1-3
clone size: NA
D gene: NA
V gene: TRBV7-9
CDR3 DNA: TGTGCCAGCAGCTTAAGTGCAGGGGTCCACACCATATATTTT
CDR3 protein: CASSLSAGVHTIYF

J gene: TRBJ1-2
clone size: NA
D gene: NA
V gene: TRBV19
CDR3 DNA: TGTGCCAGTAGTTTCAGGGGCGCTAACTATGGCTACACCTTC
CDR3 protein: CASSFRGANYGYTF

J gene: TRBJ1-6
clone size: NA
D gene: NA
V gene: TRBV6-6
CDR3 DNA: TGTGCCAGCAGTTACGACGGGTGGGATTCACCCCTCCACTTT
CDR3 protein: CASSYDGWDSPLHF

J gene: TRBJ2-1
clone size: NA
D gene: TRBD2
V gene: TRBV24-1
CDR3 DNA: TGTGCCACCAGTCCCGGGACTAGCGGGAGCGGGGGCTACAATGAGCAGTTCTTC
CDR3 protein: CATSPGTSGSGGYNEQFF

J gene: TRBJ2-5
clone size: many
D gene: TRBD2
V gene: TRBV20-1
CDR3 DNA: TGCAGTGCTAGGGGGTCTGGGCTAGCGGATACAGATCAAGAGACCCAGTACTTC
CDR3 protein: CSARGSGLADTDQETQYF

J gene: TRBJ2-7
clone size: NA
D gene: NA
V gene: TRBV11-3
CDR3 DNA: TGTGCCAGCAGCTTAATTAGGGGTACCTACGAGCAGTACTTC
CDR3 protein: CASSLIRGTYEQYF

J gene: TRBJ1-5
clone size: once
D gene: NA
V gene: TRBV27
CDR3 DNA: TGTGCCAGCAGTTTGCAGGGAAGCAATCAGCCCCAGCATTTT
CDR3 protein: CASSLQGSNQPQHF

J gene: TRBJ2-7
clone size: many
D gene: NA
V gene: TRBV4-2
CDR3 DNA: TGTGCCAGCAGCCAAGACAGGGACTACGAGCAGTACTTC
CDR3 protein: CASSQDRDYEQYF

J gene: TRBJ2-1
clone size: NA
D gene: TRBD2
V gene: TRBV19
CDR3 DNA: TGTGCCAGTAGTGAACATAGCGGGAGGGACAATGAGCAGTTCTTC
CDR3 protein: CASSEHSGRDNEQFF

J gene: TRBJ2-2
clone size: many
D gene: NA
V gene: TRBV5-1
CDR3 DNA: TGCGCCAGCAGCCTGACAGGCAGCCCCCCGAACACCGGGGAGCTGTTTTTT
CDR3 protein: CASSLTGSPPNTGELFF

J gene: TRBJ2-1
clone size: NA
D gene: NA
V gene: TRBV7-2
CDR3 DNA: TGTGCCAGCAGCTTAGGCAGCCACAATGAGCAGTTCTTC
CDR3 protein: CASSLGSHNEQFF

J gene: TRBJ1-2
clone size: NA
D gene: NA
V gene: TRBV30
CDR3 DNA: TGTGCCTGGGGACAGCGCTATGGCTACACCTTC
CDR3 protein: CAWGQRYGYTF

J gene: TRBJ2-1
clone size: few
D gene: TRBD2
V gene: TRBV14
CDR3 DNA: TGTGCCAGCAGCCACGACTTCGGGGGAGGGCCAACCGATGAGCAGTTCTTC
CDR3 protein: CASSHDFGGGPTDEQFF